The 9 T cell receptor beta chains in this list originate from one sample, sequenced in a study of T cells in Graves' hyperthyroidism and ophthalmopathy. Regions amplified from RNA transcripts were the TCR beta CDR3 regions. HTBI primers were employed in a first-round RT-PCR of the TCR CDR3. Each CDR3 protein is one row after TCRdb ran MiXCR on the multiplex PCR reads. The table includes more than 500,000 distinct CDR3 sequences, 35% to 50% detected once. What was sequenced was peripheral blood or thyroid tissue (not recorded which). Source of these receptors: an adult woman with Graves' disease, either hyperthyroidism or ophthalmopathy (not recorded which).

This clonotype was detected a few times. The V and J genes are TRBV27 and TRBJ1-6; 7 nucleotides agree with TRBD1. V shed 6 bases and J 13 bases; nucleotides not matched to a gene: 9. This CDR3 comprises 13 residues. CDR1 is MNHEY, CDR2 SMNVEV, per germline (reference sequence). This CDR3 reads CASRTDRTAPLHF. As DNA, the CDR3 is TGTGCCAGCAGAACGGACAGGACGGCGCCCCTCCACTTT.

This clonotype was picked up many times. The J gene is TRBJ2-6, the V gene TRBV4-1, with a tentative D call TRBD2 (6 bases). V shed 8 bases and J shed 2 bases, with 13 bases lying between them. The length of the CDR3 is 15 residues. CDR1 MGHRA and CDR2 YSYEKL come from the germline V gene. The CDR3 nucleotides are TGCGCCAGCGCCCGTCCGGGGGCTGGGGCCAACGTCCTGACTTTC. This codes for CASARPGAGANVLTF.

This clonotype was recorded once. CDR3: CASSPSPRQDRDQPQHF. The CDR3 DNA sequence: TGTGCCAGCAGCCCATCTCCACGACAGGATCGGGATCAGCCCCAGCATTTT. The chain joins TRBV12-3 or TRBV12-4 to TRBJ1-5; possibly TRBD1 for D (6 bases). The CDR3 length is 17 residues. Deletions cut 6 bases from V and 5 bases from J, with 23 bases between.

Remarks on this clonotype: Relative to the germline gene, one junction end is altered; a read error may explain this. The chain uses TRBV24-1 and TRBJ2-5, with unresolved D. Germline-derived CDR1 and CDR2 are KGHDR and SFDVKD. The CDR3 runs to 10 residues. CDR3 residues: CTTLGETQYF. In DNA, the CDR3 is TGTACCACTCTTGGAGAGACCCAGTACTTC.

The rearrangement links TRBV29-1 to TRBJ1-4; possible D gene TRBD1, 6 bases. The CDR3 loop spans 14 amino acids. Trimming left V 5 bases short and J 4 bases short, with 14 bases between. From germline, CDR1 is SQVTM and CDR2 ANQGSEA. As DNA, the CDR3 is TGCAGCGTTATGTCGGGACAACTTAATGAAAAACTGTTTTTT. Protein product: CSVMSGQLNEKLFF. The entire variable domain, with the rest obtained from reference TRBV29-1 and TRBJ1-4, is as follows: SAVISQKPSRDICQRGTSLTIQCQVDSQVTMMFWYRQQPGQSLTLIATANQGSEATYESGFVIDKFPISRPNLTFSTLTVSNMSPEDSSIYLCSVMSGQLNEKLFFGSGTQLSVL.

V usage is TRBV9 and J usage is TRBJ1-4, with a weak D call TRBD1 (5 bases). The CDR3 loop spans 14 amino acids. Germline V gene data show CDR1 as SGDLS and CDR2 as YYNGEE. V was trimmed by 10 bases and J by 1 base, leaving 14 bases between them. The CDR3 nucleotides read TGTGCCGGACATCGGGGGGTAACTAATGAAAAACTGTTTTTT. It is translated as CAGHRGVTNEKLFF.

There are a few counts of this clonotype. CDR3 sequence (DNA): TGTGCCAGCAGTTTGTCCGCCTACGAGCAGTACTTC. It translates to CASSLSAYEQYF. The chain is built from TRBV12-3 or TRBV12-4 and TRBJ2-7, with no clear D. Trimming pared 3 bases from V and 2 bases from J, leaving 5 bases between. The CDR3 has 12 amino acids.

This chain connects TRBV25-1 to TRBJ2-1, with D possibly matching TRBD2 (6 bases). V lost 3 bases, J lost 4 bases, and 13 bases lay in between. The CDR3 has 15 residues. In germline, CDR1 is MGHDK, CDR2 SYGVNS. The CDR3, as DNA: TGTGCCAGCAGTGATTCGGGACTCTTATACAATGAGCAGTTCTTC. Translation gives CASSDSGLLYNEQFF.

The chain joins TRBV29-1 to TRBJ1-3, with 8 bases aligning to TRBD1. Germline trimming cut 6 bases from V and 1 base from J; bases unmatched to any gene: 11. The length of the CDR3 is 16 residues. Looked up from germline, CDR1 is SQVTM and CDR2 is ANQGSEA. The CDR3 sequence is CSVVPGQARSGNTIYF. CDR3 DNA sequence: TGCAGCGTGGTACCGGGACAGGCCCGATCTGGAAACACCATATATTTT.